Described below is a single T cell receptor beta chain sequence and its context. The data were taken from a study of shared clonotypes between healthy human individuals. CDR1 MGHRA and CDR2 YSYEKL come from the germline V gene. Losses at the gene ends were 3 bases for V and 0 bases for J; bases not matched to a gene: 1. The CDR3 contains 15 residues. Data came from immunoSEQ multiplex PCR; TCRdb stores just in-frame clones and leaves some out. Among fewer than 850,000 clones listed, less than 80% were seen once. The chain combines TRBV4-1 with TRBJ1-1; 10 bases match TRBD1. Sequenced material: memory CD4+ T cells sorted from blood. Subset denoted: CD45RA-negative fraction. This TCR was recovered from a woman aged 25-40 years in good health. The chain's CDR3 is CASSHGTGVNTEAFF. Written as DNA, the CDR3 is TGCGCCAGCAGCCATGGGACAGGGGTGAACACTGAAGCTTTCTTT.